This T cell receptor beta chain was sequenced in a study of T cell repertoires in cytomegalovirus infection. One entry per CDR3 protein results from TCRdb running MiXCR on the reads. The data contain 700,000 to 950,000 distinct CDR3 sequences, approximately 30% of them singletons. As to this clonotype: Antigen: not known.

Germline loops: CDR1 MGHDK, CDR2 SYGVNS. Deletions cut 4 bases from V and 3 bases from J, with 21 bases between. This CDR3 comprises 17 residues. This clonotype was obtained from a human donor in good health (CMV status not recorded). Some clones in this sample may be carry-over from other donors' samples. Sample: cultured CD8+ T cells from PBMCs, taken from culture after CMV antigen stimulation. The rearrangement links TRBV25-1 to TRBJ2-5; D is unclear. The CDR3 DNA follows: TGTGCCAGCAGTGCATATTCGCCAGGTCCCAGAGAAGAGACCCAGTACTTC. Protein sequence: CASSAYSPGPREETQYF.